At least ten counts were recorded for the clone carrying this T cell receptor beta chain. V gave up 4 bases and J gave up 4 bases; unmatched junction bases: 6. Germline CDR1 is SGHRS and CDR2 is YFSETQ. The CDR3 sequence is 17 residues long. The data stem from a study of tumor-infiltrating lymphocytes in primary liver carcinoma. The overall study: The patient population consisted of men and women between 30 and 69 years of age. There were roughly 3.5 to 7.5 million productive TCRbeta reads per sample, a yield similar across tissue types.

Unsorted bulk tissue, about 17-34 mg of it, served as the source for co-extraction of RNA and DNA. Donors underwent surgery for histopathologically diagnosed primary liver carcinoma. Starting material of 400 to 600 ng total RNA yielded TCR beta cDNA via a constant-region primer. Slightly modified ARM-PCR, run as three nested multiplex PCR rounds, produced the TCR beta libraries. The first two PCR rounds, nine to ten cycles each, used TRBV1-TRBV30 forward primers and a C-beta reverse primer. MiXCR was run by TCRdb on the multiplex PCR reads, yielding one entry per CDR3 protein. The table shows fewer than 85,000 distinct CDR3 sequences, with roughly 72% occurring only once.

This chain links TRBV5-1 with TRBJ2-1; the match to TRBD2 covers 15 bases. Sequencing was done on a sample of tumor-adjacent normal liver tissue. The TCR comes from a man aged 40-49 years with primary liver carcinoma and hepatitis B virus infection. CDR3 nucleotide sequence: TGCGCCAGCAGCCCGGGGACTAGCGGGAGGCAATACAATGAGCAGTTCTTC. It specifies CASSPGTSGRQYNEQFF.